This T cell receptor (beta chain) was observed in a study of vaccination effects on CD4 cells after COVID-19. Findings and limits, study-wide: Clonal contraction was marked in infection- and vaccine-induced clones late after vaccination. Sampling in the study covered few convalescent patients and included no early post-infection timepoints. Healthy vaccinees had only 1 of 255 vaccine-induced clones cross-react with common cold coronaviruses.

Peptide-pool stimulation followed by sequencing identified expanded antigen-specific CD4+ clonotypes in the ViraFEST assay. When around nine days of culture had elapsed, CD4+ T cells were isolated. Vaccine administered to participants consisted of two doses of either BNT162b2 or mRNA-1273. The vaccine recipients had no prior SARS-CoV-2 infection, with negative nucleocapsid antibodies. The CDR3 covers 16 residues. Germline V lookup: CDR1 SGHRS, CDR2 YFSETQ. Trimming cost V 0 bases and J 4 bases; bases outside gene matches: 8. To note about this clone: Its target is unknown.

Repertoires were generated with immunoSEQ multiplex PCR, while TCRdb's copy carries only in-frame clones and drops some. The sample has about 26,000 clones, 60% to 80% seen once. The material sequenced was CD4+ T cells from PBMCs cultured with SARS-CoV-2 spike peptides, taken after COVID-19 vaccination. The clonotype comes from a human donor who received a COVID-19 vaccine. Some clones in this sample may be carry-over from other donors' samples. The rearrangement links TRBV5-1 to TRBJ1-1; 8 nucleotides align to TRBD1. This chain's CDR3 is CASSLAGQGATTEAFF. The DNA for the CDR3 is TGCGCCAGCAGCTTGGCCGGGCAGGGGGCGACCACTGAAGCTTTCTTT.